This TCR beta chain is from a study of beta chain features in type 1 diabetes. Investigators reverse transcribed all isolated RNA, so they sequenced expressed TCRB transcripts. TCRdb keeps only in-frame clones here, not all; method: immunoSEQ multiplex PCR. The sample lists 620,000 or so clones, about a sixth seen once, with roughly 0.098% in the top ten. In germline, CDR1 is SGDLS, CDR2 YYNGEE. This CDR3 is built from 15 residues. With 2 bases clipped from V and 4 bases from J, the junction kept 1 base outside the gene matches. This chain joins TRBV9 and TRBJ2-3; 13 bases fit TRBD2. This clonotype originated in a man aged 18 to 29 in good health. The sequenced material came from naive CD4+ T cells from blood. The chain's CDR3 is CASSVTSGRSDTQYF. CDR3 sequence (DNA): TGTGCCAGCAGCGTGACTAGCGGGAGGTCAGATACGCAGTATTTT.